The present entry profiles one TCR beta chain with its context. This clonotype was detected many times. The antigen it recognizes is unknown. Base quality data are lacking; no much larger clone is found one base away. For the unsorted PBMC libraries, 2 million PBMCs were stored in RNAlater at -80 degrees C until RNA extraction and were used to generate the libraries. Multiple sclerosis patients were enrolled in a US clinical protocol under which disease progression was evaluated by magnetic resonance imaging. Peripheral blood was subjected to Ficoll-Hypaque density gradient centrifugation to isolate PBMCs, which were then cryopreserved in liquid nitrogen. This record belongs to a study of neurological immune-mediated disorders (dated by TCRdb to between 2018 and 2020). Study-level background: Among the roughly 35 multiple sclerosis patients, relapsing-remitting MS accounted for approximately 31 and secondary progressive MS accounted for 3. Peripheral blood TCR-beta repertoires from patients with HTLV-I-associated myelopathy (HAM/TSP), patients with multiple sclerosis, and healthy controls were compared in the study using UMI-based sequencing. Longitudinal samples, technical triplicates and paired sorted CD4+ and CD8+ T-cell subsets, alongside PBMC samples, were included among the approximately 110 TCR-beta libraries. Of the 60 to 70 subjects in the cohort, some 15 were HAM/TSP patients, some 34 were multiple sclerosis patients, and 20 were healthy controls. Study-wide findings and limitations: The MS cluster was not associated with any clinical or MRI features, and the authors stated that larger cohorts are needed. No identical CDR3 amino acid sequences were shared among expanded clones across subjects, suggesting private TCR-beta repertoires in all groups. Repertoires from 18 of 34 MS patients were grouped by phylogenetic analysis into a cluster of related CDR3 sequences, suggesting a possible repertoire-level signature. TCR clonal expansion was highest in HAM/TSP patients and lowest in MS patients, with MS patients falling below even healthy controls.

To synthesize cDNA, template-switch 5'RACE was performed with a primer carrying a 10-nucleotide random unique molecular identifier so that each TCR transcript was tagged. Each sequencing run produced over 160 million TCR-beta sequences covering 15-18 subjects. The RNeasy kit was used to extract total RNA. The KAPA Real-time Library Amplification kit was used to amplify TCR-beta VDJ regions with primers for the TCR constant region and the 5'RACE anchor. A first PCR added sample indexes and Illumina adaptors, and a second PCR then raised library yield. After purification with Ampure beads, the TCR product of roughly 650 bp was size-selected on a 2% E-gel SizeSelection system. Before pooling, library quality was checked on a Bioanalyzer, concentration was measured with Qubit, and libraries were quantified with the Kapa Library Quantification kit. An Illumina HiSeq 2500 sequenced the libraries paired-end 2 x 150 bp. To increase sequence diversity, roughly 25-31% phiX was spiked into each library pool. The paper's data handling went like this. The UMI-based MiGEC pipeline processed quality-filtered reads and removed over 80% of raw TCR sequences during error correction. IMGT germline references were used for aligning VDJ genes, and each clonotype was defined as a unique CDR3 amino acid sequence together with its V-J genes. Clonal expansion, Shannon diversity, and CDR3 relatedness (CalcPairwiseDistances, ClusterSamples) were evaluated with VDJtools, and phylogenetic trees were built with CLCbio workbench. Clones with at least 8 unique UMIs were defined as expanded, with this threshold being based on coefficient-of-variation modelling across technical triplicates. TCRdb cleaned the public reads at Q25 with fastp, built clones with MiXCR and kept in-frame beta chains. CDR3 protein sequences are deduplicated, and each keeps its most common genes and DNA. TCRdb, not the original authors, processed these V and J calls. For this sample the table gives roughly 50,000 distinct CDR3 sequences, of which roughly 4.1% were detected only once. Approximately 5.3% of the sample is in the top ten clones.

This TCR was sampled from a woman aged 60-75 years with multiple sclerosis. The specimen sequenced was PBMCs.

The CDR3 region: CASRNQGADTQYF. The DNA reads TGCGCCAGCAGAAATCAGGGCGCAGATACGCAGTATTTT. Recombination connected TRBV4-1 to TRBJ2-3; TRBD1 is perhaps the D gene, given 5 matching bases. The junction carries 11 bases between V and J, which are trimmed by 6 bases and 4 bases respectively. The CDR3 runs 13 residues from the cysteine to the phenylalanine. This entry keeps only the CDR3 DNA: 39 bases, framed from base 1. CDR1 and CDR2 are read off the germline V gene as MGHRA and YSYEKL.